Listed below are T cell receptor beta chains from one sample, sequenced in a study of T-cell memory formation after mild COVID-19. TCRdb independently ran MiXCR on the 5' RACE reads; one entry per CDR3 protein. The profile shows more than 150,000 distinct CDR3 sequences, around 10% of them singletons. Input material: PBMCs or a T cell subset sorted from them (not recorded which). Receptor source: a young man who had mild COVID-19 (a few samples of this study predate the infection). Cell type and time point are not known. The CDR3 runs from the conserved cysteine through the conserved F or W. Each record gives: V gene, D gene, clone size, J gene, CDR3 DNA, CDR3 protein. D genes are given only for firm matches. Clone sizes are given selectively: once, few, many, or a class where the clone is expanded.

V: TRBV5-1
D: .
size: many
J: TRBJ1-2
DNA: TGCGCCAGCAGCTTTTCGGGGGCCACTAACTATGGCTACACCTTC
CDR3: CASSFSGATNYGYTF

V: TRBV5-1
D: TRBD1
size: few
J: TRBJ1-2
DNA: TGCGCCAGCGGCTCCGGGACAGGGCACTATGGCTACACCTTC
CDR3: CASGSGTGHYGYTF

V: TRBV10-3
D: .
size: .
J: TRBJ1-2
DNA: TGTGCCTCGTGGGGGCAGGACAACTATGGCTACACCTTC
CDR3: CASWGQDNYGYTF

V: TRBV6-2/TRBV6-3
D: TRBD2
size: .
J: TRBJ2-3
DNA: TGTGCCAGCAGTTCCAGACTAGCGGGGGGGCCGATTACGCAGTATTTT
CDR3: CASSSRLAGGPITQYF

V: TRBV10-3
D: .
size: many
J: TRBJ2-4
DNA: TGTGCCATCAGTGAGTCGAACCTTCCCAAAAACATTCAGTACTTC
CDR3: CAISESNLPKNIQYF

V: TRBV6-5
D: .
size: few
J: TRBJ2-5
DNA: TGTGCCAGCAGTTACGGTGGGGCGGGTCAAGAGACCCAGTACTTC
CDR3: CASSYGGAGQETQYF

V: TRBV20-1
D: TRBD2
size: .
J: TRBJ2-2
DNA: TGCAGTGCTAGAGTTTCTGGCGGGGGGGCCGGGGAGCTGTTTTTT
CDR3: CSARVSGGGAGELFF

V: TRBV12-3/TRBV12-4
D: .
size: .
J: TRBJ1-4
DNA: TGTGCCAGCTCATACTCCCGGGAAAAACTGTTTTTT
CDR3: CASSYSREKLFF

V: TRBV6-2/TRBV6-3
D: TRBD1
size: few
J: TRBJ2-7
DNA: TGTGCCAGCAGGACACAGGGGGCGTACGAGCAGTACTTC
CDR3: CASRTQGAYEQYF

V: TRBV12-3/TRBV12-4
D: TRBD2
size: .
J: TRBJ2-1
DNA: TGTGCCAGCAGTTTAGCGATAGCGGGGGCAAATGAGCAGTTCTTC
CDR3: CASSLAIAGANEQFF

V: TRBV7-2
D: TRBD1
size: .
J: TRBJ1-6
DNA: TGTGCCAGCAGCTTAGTGAGGGACAGGGGATCACCCCTCCACTTT
CDR3: CASSLVRDRGSPLHF

V: TRBV24-1
D: .
size: few
J: TRBJ2-1
DNA: TGTGCCACCAGTGAGGGATGGGGCTACAATGAGCAGTTCTTC
CDR3: CATSEGWGYNEQFF

V: TRBV5-1
D: .
size: many
J: TRBJ2-5
DNA: TGCGCCAGCAGCCCGGGGGCGGGGGACTGGGAGACCCAGTACTTC
CDR3: CASSPGAGDWETQYF

V: TRBV20-1
D: .
size: .
J: TRBJ1-4
DNA: TGCAGTGCTACCCTTTTGGGGGAAAAACTGTTTTTT
CDR3: CSATLLGEKLFF

V: TRBV4-3
D: .
size: few
J: TRBJ2-3
DNA: TGCGCCAGCAGCCTCTCCAACACAGATACGCAGTATTTT
CDR3: CASSLSNTDTQYF

V: TRBV19
D: .
size: few
J: TRBJ2-7
DNA: TGTGCCAGTAGTAACGGCGAGGGGAAATACGAGCAGTACTTC
CDR3: CASSNGEGKYEQYF

V: TRBV7-2
D: .
size: .
J: TRBJ2-1
DNA: TGTGCCAGCAGCCTAGATAGACACAATGAGCAGTTCTTC
CDR3: CASSLDRHNEQFF

V: TRBV29-1
D: TRBD2
size: many
J: TRBJ2-3
DNA: TGCAGCGTTGAAAGCGGGGGGACAGATACGCAGTATTTT
CDR3: CSVESGGTDTQYF

V: TRBV10-3
D: TRBD2
size: many
J: TRBJ2-3
DNA: TGTGCCATCAGTGGTACTAGCGGGTCTCCAGATACGCAGTATTTT
CDR3: CAISGTSGSPDTQYF

V: TRBV19
D: .
size: few
J: TRBJ1-3
DNA: TGTGCCAGCCGAAATTACTCTGGAAACACCATATATTTT
CDR3: CASRNYSGNTIYF

V: TRBV5-1
D: TRBD1
size: .
J: TRBJ2-5
DNA: TGCGCCAGCAGCTTGGGGGGAACAGGGGGCGGAGAGACCCAGTACTTC
CDR3: CASSLGGTGGGETQYF

V: TRBV9
D: .
size: many
J: TRBJ1-3
DNA: TGTGCCAGCAGCGTGTCTAAGAGGGCTGGAAACACCATATATTTT
CDR3: CASSVSKRAGNTIYF

V: TRBV18
D: TRBD1
size: .
J: TRBJ1-5
DNA: TGTGCCAGCCAAGGACAGGCAAATCAGCCCCAGCATTTT
CDR3: CASQGQANQPQHF

V: TRBV6-5
D: .
size: .
J: TRBJ1-1
DNA: TGTGCCGTCGCCGGGAACACTGAAGCTTTCTTT
CDR3: CAVAGNTEAFF

V: TRBV20-1
D: .
size: .
J: TRBJ1-1
DNA: TGCAGTGCTAGAGATCAGTCGCGGATGAACACTGAAGCTTTCTTT
CDR3: CSARDQSRMNTEAFF

V: TRBV19
D: TRBD1
size: .
J: TRBJ2-5
DNA: TGTGCCAGCCGAGAGACAGGGGGCAGAGAGACCCAGTACTTC
CDR3: CASRETGGRETQYF

V: TRBV12-3/TRBV12-4
D: TRBD1
size: .
J: TRBJ1-1
DNA: TGTGCCAGCAGTGCCGGACAGGGCGTAGGTCCAACTGAAGCTTTCTTT
CDR3: CASSAGQGVGPTEAFF

V: TRBV7-2
D: .
size: few
J: TRBJ2-2
DNA: TGTGCCAGCAGCTGGGGGCCCCACACCGGGGAGCTGTTTTTT
CDR3: CASSWGPHTGELFF

V: TRBV4-2
D: .
size: .
J: TRBJ2-7
DNA: TGTGCCAGCAGCCGAGACATAGGACGGGACTCCTACGAGCAGTACTTC
CDR3: CASSRDIGRDSYEQYF

V: TRBV9
D: .
size: few
J: TRBJ2-3
DNA: TGTGCCAGCAGCGTAGCGGGGATCGACACAGATACGCAGTATTTT
CDR3: CASSVAGIDTDTQYF

V: TRBV20-1
D: .
size: many
J: TRBJ2-5
DNA: TGCAGTGCCCATATCGGGGCGGTGGAGACCCAGTACTTC
CDR3: CSAHIGAVETQYF

V: TRBV5-1
D: .
size: .
J: TRBJ2-1
DNA: TGCGCCAGCAGCTTGGTCACCTCCTACAATGAGCAGTTCTTC
CDR3: CASSLVTSYNEQFF

V: TRBV24-1
D: .
size: .
J: TRBJ2-1
DNA: TGTGCCACCAGTGACCCGGGCCGGATGGATGAGCAGTTCTTC
CDR3: CATSDPGRMDEQFF

V: TRBV7-2
D: TRBD1
size: .
J: TRBJ2-2
DNA: TGTGCCAGCAGCTCTTATTCAGGGGGCCCCGGGGAGCTGTTTTTT
CDR3: CASSSYSGGPGELFF

V: TRBV12-3/TRBV12-4
D: TRBD2
size: .
J: TRBJ2-3
DNA: TGTGCCAGCACCGAAAGACTAGCGGGAGTCACAGATACGCAGTATTTT
CDR3: CASTERLAGVTDTQYF

V: TRBV5-1
D: TRBD1
size: .
J: TRBJ2-5
DNA: TGCGCCAGCAGCCCCGCCGCCCAGGGACAGCAAGAGACCCAGTACTTC
CDR3: CASSPAAQGQQETQYF

V: TRBV9
D: .
size: few
J: TRBJ1-2
DNA: TGTGCCAGCAGCGTAGGGTTCGGGTCTTTCTATGGCTACACCTTC
CDR3: CASSVGFGSFYGYTF

V: TRBV18
D: .
size: many
J: TRBJ1-5
DNA: TGTGCCAGCTCACCAAATTCAGGAGCTTCGGGCAATCAGCCCCAGCATTTT
CDR3: CASSPNSGASGNQPQHF

V: TRBV4-2
D: TRBD2
size: .
J: TRBJ2-5
DNA: TGTGCCAGCAGCCGAGGACTAGCGGGGAGGGAGACCCAGTACTTC
CDR3: CASSRGLAGRETQYF

V: TRBV2
D: .
size: .
J: TRBJ1-3
DNA: TGTGCCAGCACCTCGACGGGGTTCGCTGGAAACACCATATATTTT
CDR3: CASTSTGFAGNTIYF

V: TRBV7-2
D: .
size: many
J: TRBJ2-6
DNA: TGTGCCAGCAGCTTACAGGGGCCCTCTGGGGCCAACGTCCTGACTTTC
CDR3: CASSLQGPSGANVLTF

V: TRBV6-5
D: .
size: many
J: TRBJ1-3
DNA: TGTGCCAGCAGTCCAGAAGTTGGAAACACCATATATTTT
CDR3: CASSPEVGNTIYF

V: TRBV7-2
D: .
size: many
J: TRBJ2-7
DNA: TGTGCCAGCAGCTTAAGGGACTCCCAGAACTACGAGCAGTACTTC
CDR3: CASSLRDSQNYEQYF

V: TRBV27
D: TRBD1
size: .
J: TRBJ2-5
DNA: TGTGCCAGCAGGACAGGGTATGATAGGGAGACCCAGTACTTC
CDR3: CASRTGYDRETQYF

V: TRBV19
D: .
size: .
J: TRBJ2-1
DNA: TGTGCCAGTAGTGCCTACAATGAGCAGTTCTTC
CDR3: CASSAYNEQFF

V: TRBV11-2
D: TRBD1
size: .
J: TRBJ2-5
DNA: TGTGCCAGCAGCCTGGGACAGGGGGAGATCCAGTACTTC
CDR3: CASSLGQGEIQYF

V: TRBV25-1
D: .
size: few
J: TRBJ2-7
DNA: TGTGCCAGCAGTCCTCGGGGGGGGACAGGGCTCGAGCAGTACTTC
CDR3: CASSPRGGTGLEQYF

V: TRBV4-3
D: .
size: many
J: TRBJ2-2
DNA: TGCGCCAGCAGCCAAGATAGGGGGAACACCGGGGAGCTGTTTTTT
CDR3: CASSQDRGNTGELFF

V: TRBV7-2
D: TRBD1
size: .
J: TRBJ1-5
DNA: TGTGCCAGCAGCTTTGGACAGGGGGATCGGCCCCAGCATTTT
CDR3: CASSFGQGDRPQHF

V: TRBV27
D: TRBD1
size: few
J: TRBJ1-1
DNA: TGTGCCAGCAGTAGCGCCGGGACAGGGTATCCTGAAGCTTTCTTT
CDR3: CASSSAGTGYPEAFF